This passage covers 15 T cell receptor beta chains from one sample sequenced in a study of T cells after posttransplantation cyclophosphamide. Cyclophosphamide on days +3 and +4 followed busulfan-fludarabine conditioning and a marrow graft. Some clones are missing from TCRdb's copy, which holds only in-frame ones; the method was immunoSEQ multiplex PCR. Seen here are tens of thousands of clones, roughly nine tenths observed once, and the top ten hold 9.5% to 13%. The sample was PBMCs, taken after allogeneic stem cell transplant with posttransplant cyclophosphamide. The receptors stem from a female patient aged 25-39 years who received an allogeneic stem cell transplant from an unrelated donor, was CMV-positive, and had no GVHD. Some T cells may have come from the graft donor.

Here the CDR3 reads CASSYSTAGELFF. The CDR3 region has the DNA TGTGCCAGCAGTTACTCGACAGCCGGGGAGCTGTTTTTT. This chain uses TRBV6-5 with TRBJ2-2; weak D call: TRBD1 (5 bases). In germline, CDR1 is MNHEY, CDR2 SVGAGI. This CDR3 comprises 13 residues. V lost 0 bases and J lost 6, with 5 bases in between.

The gene calls are TRBV5-1 and TRBJ1-1; 9 bases fit TRBD1. V was clipped by 4 bases and J by 3 bases; unmatched bases: 4. Per the germline V gene, CDR1 is SGHRS and CDR2 is YFSETQ. This CDR3 is 14 amino acids long. CDR3 coding DNA: TGCGCCAGCAGCAAACAGGGGGCTGACACTGAAGCTTTCTTT. Amino acids: CASSKQGADTEAFF.

Written as DNA, the CDR3 is TGTGCCAGCAGGATTACCTCCGGGACAGGGACCTACGAGCAGTACTTC. Protein product: CASRITSGTGTYEQYF. The chain couples TRBV28 to TRBJ2-7, with 9 bases aligning to TRBD1. CDR3 length equals 16 residues. Germline V gene sequence: CDR1 MDHEN, CDR2 SYDVKM. Germline trimming cut 6 bases from V and 2 bases from J; bases unmatched to any gene: 11.

On this clone itself: Distinct nucleotide sequences in the sample also encode this CDR3. The chain recombines TRBV30 with TRBJ1-5, with 9 bases identical to TRBD1. J gave up 6 bases and V 0 bases, and 3 bases lay outside the gene matches. CDR1 and CDR2 (germline): GTSNPN, SVGIG (reference sequence). The CDR3 consists of 14 residues. The CDR3 nucleotides read TGTGCCTGGAGTGTCTTACAGGGGGCTCAGCCCCAGCATTTT. The encoded protein is CAWSVLQGAQPQHF.

The chain recombines TRBV30 with TRBJ2-5; the match to TRBD2 covers 8 bases. This CDR3 region has 13 residues. CDR1 is GTSNPN and CDR2 is SVGIG in the germline V gene (reference sequence). J was trimmed by 7 bases and V by 2 bases; bases with no gene match: 6. As DNA, the CDR3 is TGTGCCTGGAGTCCGGGAGGGGGGGGGACCCAGTACTTC. Translating gives CAWSPGGGGTQYF.

The chain uses TRBV7-6 and TRBJ2-2; 9 bases map to TRBD2. V lost 1 base to trimming and J lost 8 bases; unmatched junction nucleotides: 14. Germline assignment: CDR1 SGHVS and CDR2 FNYEAQ. The CDR3 extends over 18 amino acids. The CDR3 reads CASSLVPPGRGGHGELFF. CDR3 DNA: TGTGCCAGCAGCTTAGTACCCCCGGGGCGGGGGGGCCATGGGGAGCTGTTTTTT.

Comments on this clone: Other DNA sequences within the sample encode an identical CDR3. The genes are TRBV19 and TRBJ2-2; TRBD1 aligns across 9 bases. The CDR3 has 16 amino acids. V was pared by 3 bases and J by 5 bases, with 7 bases of the junction left unmatched. Per germline, CDR1 LNHDA and CDR2 SQIVND (reference sequence). CDR3 coding DNA: TGTGCCAGTAGTATTCACAGGGGGCAGGGGACCGGGGAGCTGTTTTTT. Amino acid sequence: CASSIHRGQGTGELFF.

This chain links TRBV2 with TRBJ2-5; possibly TRBD1 for D (5 bases). CDR3 size: 14 residues. The germline CDR1 and CDR2 sequences are SNHLY and FYNNEI. Trimming pared 8 bases from V and 7 bases from J, leaving 20 bases between. The CDR3 protein is CASFWGRFNGTQYF. In nucleotides, the CDR3 is TGTGCCAGCTTTTGGGGCAGGTTTAACGGGACCCAGTACTTC. The whole variable domain, remainder taken from reference TRBV2 and TRBJ2-5, is EPEVTQTPSHQVTQMGQEVILRCVPISNHLYFYWYRQILGQKVEFLVSFYNNEISEKSEIFDDQFSVERPDGSNFTLKIRSTKLEDSAMYFCASFWGRFNGTQYFGPGTRLLVL.

The chain carries TRBV10-2 and TRBJ2-7; a weak D match, TRBD1 (6 bases). The germline gives CDR1 WSHSY, CDR2 SAAADI. The CDR3 consists of 12 residues. V was pared by 4 bases and J by 3 bases, with 7 bases between. CDR3 sequence: CASSGTVYEQYF. CDR3 in DNA: TGCGCCAGCAGTGGGACAGTCTACGAGCAGTACTTC.

The chain joins TRBV9 to TRBJ2-5, with 10 bases aligning to TRBD2. The CDR3 runs 16 residues. V lost 0 bases, J lost 2 bases, and 4 bases stayed unmatched. Germline values: CDR1 SGDLS, CDR2 YYNGEE. The CDR3 coding sequence is TGTGCCAGCAGCGTAGCGGAACTAGCGGGACAAGAGACCCAGTACTTC. This sequence encodes CASSVAELAGQETQYF.

This rearrangement joins TRBV6-5 to TRBJ1-1; possibly TRBD1 for D (5 bases). The CDR3 length is 13 residues. Germline lookup yields CDR1 MNHEY and CDR2 SVGAGI. Deletions cut 7 bases from V and 4 bases from J, with 13 bases between. CDR3 amino acids: CASIFRGGTEAFF. The CDR3 nucleotides read TGTGCCAGCATCTTTCGGGGGGGCACTGAAGCTTTCTTT.

V gene TRBV27 combines with J gene TRBJ2-1; TRBD1 agrees at 7 bases. The junction had 2 bases not matched to a gene; V was cut back by 3 bases and J by 3 bases. CDR3 length: 14 amino acids. Germline lookup yields CDR1 MNHEY and CDR2 SMNVEV (reference sequence). The CDR3 spells CASSLTGLYNEQFF. CDR3 coding DNA: TGTGCCAGCAGTTTGACAGGGCTCTACAATGAGCAGTTCTTC.

V usage is TRBV4-1 and J usage is TRBJ2-7; 10 bases agree with TRBD1. Germline values: CDR1 MGHRA, CDR2 YSYEKL. Trimming cost V 3 bases and J 6 bases; bases outside gene matches: 5. The CDR3 runs to 14 residues. The CDR3 nucleotides read TGCGCCAGCAGCCATGCGACAGGGGGCTCCGAGCAGTACTTC. It codes for CASSHATGGSEQYF.

This chain uses TRBV5-4 with TRBJ1-6; 7 bases map to TRBD1. Germline trimming cut 2 bases from V and 8 bases from J; bases unmatched to any gene: 4. The germline V gene encodes CDR1 SGHNT and CDR2 YYREEE (reference sequence). This CDR3 is built from 14 residues. The CDR3 region has the DNA TGTGCCAGCAGCTTTGACAGGGTCGATTCACCCCTCCACTTT. It encodes CASSFDRVDSPLHF.

The rearrangement joins TRBV7-2 to TRBJ2-1; TRBD2 agrees at 12 bases. V was clipped by 5 bases and J by 6 bases; unmatched bases: 5. Germline V gene data show CDR1 as SGHTA and CDR2 as FQGNSA. The CDR3 contains 15 residues. The CDR3 sequence: CASSQRLAGVNEQFF. CDR3 DNA: TGTGCCAGCAGCCAACGACTAGCGGGGGTCAATGAGCAGTTCTTC.